Listed below are T cell receptor beta chains from one sample, sequenced in a study of T cell repertoires in cytomegalovirus infection. The antigens these receptors bind are not known. MiXCR, applied by TCRdb to the reads, yields one record per CDR3 protein. The sample lists about 310,000 distinct CDR3 sequences; approximately 25% were seen once. This specimen was cultured PBMCs, taken from culture after CMV antigen stimulation. All receptors derive from a human donor in good health (CMV status not recorded). Some clones in this sample may be carry-over from other donors' samples. Both conserved end residues are part of each CDR3. A D gene is named only where the DNA matches it firmly. Only part of the rows carry a size: once, few, many, or a class if the clone is expanded.

>.|TRBV11-3|TRBJ2-1|.
CASSLTAGHNEQFF
TGTGCCAGCAGCTTAACGGCAGGCCACAATGAGCAGTTCTTC
>.|TRBV12-3/TRBV12-4|TRBJ2-1|.
CASSFQPPGKFF
TGTGCCAGCAGTTTTCAGCCCCCAGGGAAGTTCTTC
>TRBD2|TRBV7-3|TRBJ2-3|.
CASSPREGRSTDTQYF
TGTGCCAGCAGCCCAAGGGAGGGCCGGAGCACAGATACGCAGTATTTT
>.|TRBV7-2|TRBJ2-1|.
CASSLYRRNSYNEQFF
TGTGCCAGCAGCTTATATCGGCGGAACTCCTACAATGAGCAGTTCTTC
>.|TRBV6-2/TRBV6-3|TRBJ2-2|.
CASSYFTIVGDTGELFF
TGTGCCAGCAGTTACTTCACCATAGTGGGGGACACCGGGGAGCTGTTTTTT
>TRBD1|TRBV5-4|TRBJ1-2|.
CASSLDHRDRSSF
TGTGCCAGCAGCTTGGACCACCGGGACAGGTCGTCTTTC
>TRBD1|TRBV7-2|TRBJ2-3|many
CASSLAGTGRTDTQYF
TGTGCCAGCAGCTTAGCCGGGACAGGGCGCACAGATACGCAGTATTTT
>TRBD1|TRBV6-1|TRBJ1-5|.
CASSWDSPSKPQHF
TGTGCCAGCAGTTGGGACAGCCCATCAAAGCCCCAGCATTTT
>TRBD2|TRBV20-1|TRBJ2-4|.
CSARDPVAGNIQYF
TGCAGTGCTAGAGATCCAGTAGCGGGGAACATTCAGTACTTC
>TRBD2|TRBV6-2/TRBV6-3|TRBJ2-1|few
CASSYARGRLAGGTNEQFF
TGTGCCAGCAGTTACGCCCGGGGCAGACTAGCGGGGGGAACTAATGAGCAGTTCTTC
>.|TRBV19|TRBJ1-6|.
CASSISGSRSPLHF
TGTGCCAGTAGTATAAGCGGGTCCAGGTCACCCCTCCACTTT
>TRBD2|TRBV6-6|TRBJ2-1|many
CASSYSQLAVYNEQFF
TGTGCCAGCAGTTACTCGCAACTAGCGGTCTACAATGAGCAGTTCTTC
>TRBD2|TRBV5-6|TRBJ2-7|.
CASSWSTSGTYEQYF
TGTGCCAGCAGCTGGTCGACTAGCGGGACCTACGAGCAGTACTTC
>.|TRBV14|TRBJ2-7|once
CASSQNKGGEQYF
TGTGCCAGCAGCCAAAATAAGGGGGGAGAGCAGTACTTC
>.|TRBV10-3|TRBJ1-1|.
CAISGHLNTEAFF
TGTGCCATCAGTGGACACCTGAACACTGAAGCTTTCTTT
>.|TRBV10-3|TRBJ1-1|few
CAISDPRRTEAFF
TGTGCCATCAGTGACCCGCGTCGGACTGAAGCTTTCTTT
>.|TRBV4-3|TRBJ2-1|few
CASSQAFQRVGEDEQFF
TGCGCCAGCAGCCAAGCGTTTCAGCGGGTGGGGGAGGATGAGCAGTTCTTC
>.|TRBV19|TRBJ2-4|few
CASSISPSANIQYF
TGTGCCAGTAGTATTTCGCCTAGCGCGAACATTCAGTACTTC
>TRBD2|TRBV7-8|TRBJ2-3|many
CASSLGGLAGDTQYF
TGTGCCAGCAGCTTAGGGGGACTAGCGGGAGATACGCAGTATTTT
>.|TRBV28|TRBJ1-4|few
CASSRGGRANEKLFF
TGTGCCAGCAGTAGGGGTGGGAGAGCTAATGAAAAACTGTTTTTT
>.|TRBV7-8|TRBJ2-3|.
CASSRMEMTDTQYF
TGTGCCAGCAGCCGGATGGAGATGACAGATACGCAGTATTTT
>.|TRBV27|TRBJ1-2|few
CASSPRAGLDGYTF
TGTGCCAGCAGTCCCAGGGCCGGGTTGGATGGCTACACCTTC
>.|TRBV27|TRBJ1-2|few
CASSLRQNYGYTF
TGTGCCAGCAGTTTACGGCAGAACTATGGCTACACCTTC
>.|TRBV19|TRBJ2-1|few
CASSILGGTVGEQFF
TGTGCCAGTAGTATTCTCGGCGGGACAGTCGGTGAGCAGTTCTTC
>.|TRBV28|TRBJ1-2|many
CASSLSVDPDGYTF
TGTGCCAGCAGTTTATCCGTGGATCCCGACGGCTACACCTTC
>TRBD1|TRBV12-3/TRBV12-4|TRBJ1-1|many
CASSPTGVSEAFF
TGTGCCAGCAGCCCGACAGGGGTTTCTGAAGCTTTCTTT